Each of the 10 T cell receptor beta chains below was sequenced from the same sample in a study of beta chain features in type 1 diabetes. Sequenced material consisted of expressed TCRB transcripts (all of the isolated RNA was reverse transcribed). Data came from immunoSEQ multiplex PCR; TCRdb stores just in-frame clones and leaves some out. The table includes around 250,000 clones, roughly 15% detected once. The sequenced sample consisted of naive CD4+ T cells from blood. These receptors originate from a middle-aged woman in good health.

The chain is built from TRBV11-2 and TRBJ1-4; 7 nucleotides match TRBD1. Germline-derived CDR1 and CDR2 are SGHAT and FQNNGV. The length of the CDR3 is 14 residues. Germline trimming cut 5 bases from V and 7 bases from J; bases unmatched to any gene: 7. CDR3 sequence: CASSRQGTGEKLFF. In nucleotides, the CDR3 is TGTGCCAGCAGCAGACAGGGAACGGGTGAAAAACTGTTTTTT. The variable domain in full, completed from reference TRBV11-2 and TRBJ1-4, reads EAGVAQSPRYKIIEKRQSVAFWCNPISGHATLYWYQQILGQGPKLLIQFQNNGVVDDSQLPKDRFSAERLKGVDSTLKIQPAKLEDSAVYLCASSRQGTGEKLFFGSGTQLSVL.

V is TRBV11-2 and J is TRBJ2-7; D is undetermined. V was shortened by 2 bases and J by 2 bases, with 10 bases between the two germline ends. The CDR3 sequence is 14 residues long. Looked up from germline, CDR1 is SGHAT and CDR2 is FQNNGV. In DNA form, the CDR3 reads TGTGCCAGCAGCTTATTCGAGGATCCCTACGAGCAGTACTTC. This encodes CASSLFEDPYEQYF.

The chain links TRBV29-1 to TRBJ1-1; the match to TRBD1 covers 8 bases. The CDR3 is made up of 14 amino acids. CDR1 and CDR2 (germline): SQVTM, ANQGSEA. The J segment lost 7 bases and the V segment lost 0 bases, leaving 7 bases of the junction unmatched. CDR3 amino acids: CSVEDRRGLSEAFF. In DNA, the CDR3 is TGCAGCGTTGAAGATCGCAGGGGGCTCAGTGAAGCTTTCTTT. Combining the CDR3 with reference TRBV29-1 and TRBJ1-1 gives the whole variable domain SAVISQKPSRDICQRGTSLTIQCQVDSQVTMMFWYRQQPGQSLTLIATANQGSEATYESGFVIDKFPISRPNLTFSTLTVSNMSPEDSSIYLCSVEDRRGLSEAFFGQGTRLTVV.

The chain has TRBV6-5 and TRBJ2-7; 7 bases match TRBD1. Germline CDR1 is MNHEY and CDR2 is SVGAGI. Trimming at V came to 2 bases and at J to 6 bases, leaving 4 bases not matched to a gene. The length of the CDR3 is 13 residues. The CDR3: CASSYVRGSEQYF. The CDR3 DNA is TGTGCCAGCAGTTACGTCAGGGGGAGCGAGCAGTACTTC.

This clone has more than one count but fewer than ten. This chain links TRBV7-2 with TRBJ2-7; D is perhaps TRBD2 (7 bases). The CDR3 is 15 amino acids. V lost 2 bases to trimming and J lost 2 bases, with 13 bases between them. CDR1 and CDR2 from the germline V gene are SGHTA and FQGNSA. Here the CDR3 reads CASSLRGGYTYEQYF. The CDR3 DNA sequence: TGTGCCAGCAGCTTACGCGGGGGCTATACCTACGAGCAGTACTTC.

In its sample, this clone was seen a few times. V is TRBV6-6 and J is TRBJ2-7; TRBD2 aligns across 7 bases. After removal of 8 bases from V and 2 bases from J, the junction contained 3 bases not matched to a gene. This CDR3 is 12 amino acids long. Germline V gene lookup returns CDR1 MNHNY and CDR2 SVGAGI (reference sequence). In DNA form, the CDR3 reads TGTGCCAGCGGGGGGGTTCCCTACGAGCAGTACTTC. This translates into CASGGVPYEQYF.

The chain links TRBV13 to TRBJ2-7; TRBD2 agrees at 12 bases. The CDR3 extends over 17 amino acids. Trimming took 3 bases from V and 3 from J; bases not matched to a gene: 9. The germline CDR1 and CDR2 sequences are PRHDT and FYEKMQ (reference sequence). The CDR3 nucleotides read TGTGCCAGCAGCTTGCCTAGCGGGGGGGCCCAGGGCTACGAGCAGTACTTC. Its protein is CASSLPSGGAQGYEQYF.

V and J are TRBV4-3 and TRBJ2-3; TRBD2 is a possible D gene (7 bases). CDR1 LGHNA and CDR2 YSLEER come from the germline V gene. V lost 2 bases to trimming and J lost 1 base, with 19 bases between them. The CDR3 runs to 18 residues. The CDR3 DNA follows: TGCGCCAGCAGCCAACGGGTGGGGGCGGGGGCGCGCACAGATACGCAGTATTTT. Amino acids: CASSQRVGAGARTDTQYF.

The chain uses TRBV12-5 and TRBJ1-3, with TRBD1 matching 8 bases. Germline lookup yields CDR1 LGHNT and CDR2 FRNRAP. Trimming at V came to 6 bases and at J to 7 bases, leaving 8 bases not matched to a gene. The CDR3 consists of 14 residues. The CDR3 DNA sequence: TGTGCTAGTGGCCCTGGACAGGGTACGAACACCATATATTTT. This gives the protein CASGPGQGTNTIYF.

This clone was counted between two and nine times. This CDR3 reads CASSQHRGSNQPQHF. CDR3 in DNA: TGCGCCAGCAGCCAGCACAGGGGTAGCAATCAGCCCCAGCATTTT. This chain joins TRBV4-3 and TRBJ1-5; 7 bases map to TRBD1. CDR3 size: 15 residues. Germline trimming cut 3 bases from V and 0 bases from J; bases unmatched to any gene: 2. Germline CDR1 reads LGHNA; CDR2 reads YSLEER.